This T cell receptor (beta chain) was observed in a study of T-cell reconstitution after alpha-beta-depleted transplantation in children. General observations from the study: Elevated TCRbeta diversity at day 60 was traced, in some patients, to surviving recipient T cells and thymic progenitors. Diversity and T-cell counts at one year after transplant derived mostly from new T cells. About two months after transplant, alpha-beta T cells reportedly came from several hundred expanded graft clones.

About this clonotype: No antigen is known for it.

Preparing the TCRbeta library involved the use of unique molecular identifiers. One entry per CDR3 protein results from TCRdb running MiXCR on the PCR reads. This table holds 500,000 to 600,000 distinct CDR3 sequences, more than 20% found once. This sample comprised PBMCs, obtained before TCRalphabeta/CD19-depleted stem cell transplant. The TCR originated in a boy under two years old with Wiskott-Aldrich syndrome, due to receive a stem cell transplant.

DNA for the CDR3: TGCGCCAGCAAACCCGGGACTAGCGGAGGATTGTACGAGCAGTACTTC. It is translated as CASKPGTSGGLYEQYF. The chain recombines TRBV5-1 with TRBJ2-7; 11 bases are a match to TRBD2. There are 16 residues in the CDR3. V dropped 6 bases and J dropped 4; count of bases not matched to a gene: 12. Germline V gives CDR1 SGHRS, CDR2 YFSETQ.